The source of this T cell receptor (beta chain) is a study of CD8 T cells in ankylosing spondylitis. Whole-study findings and limits: According to the report, clones linked to the disease were significantly enriched in matched synovial fluid samples taken from ankylosing spondylitis patients. In the blood and synovial fluid of reactive arthritis, some motif variants had been previously reported. Made up of about eight highly homologous variants, a TCR beta motif appeared characteristic of ankylosing spondylitis blood. A CD8+ phenotype characterized the disease-linked clones, which were relatively rare in peripheral blood.

The CDR3 contains 14 residues. The germline V gene has CDR1 MNHEY and CDR2 SMNVEV (reference sequence). The V end lost 4 bases, the J end lost 3 bases, and 9 bases lay between the germline ends. Regarding this clonotype: The antigen is not known.

From the 5' RACE reads, TCRdb called clonotypes with MiXCR, one entry per CDR3 protein. Seen here are about 160,000 distinct CDR3 sequences, about 42% observed once, and the top ten hold around 15%. V and J are TRBV27 and TRBJ2-2, with TRBD1 as a possible D gene (6 bases). This receptor was obtained from a male donor with ankylosing spondylitis. The specimen sequenced was synovial fluid, either unsorted or a sorted T cell fraction (not recorded which). CDR3 sequence: CASSSDSYTGELFF. Here the CDR3 DNA reads TGTGCCAGCAGTTCGGACAGCTACACCGGGGAGCTGTTTTTT.